This entry concerns a single T cell receptor beta chain. What it binds is not known. TCRdb recomputed calls from the 5' RACE reads with MiXCR, one row per CDR3 protein. Of 200,000 to 250,000 distinct CDR3 sequences listed, less than 20% are singletons. CDR3 length: 15 amino acids. Germline CDR1 is KGHDR and CDR2 is SFDVKD. Trimming shortened V by 2 bases and J by 3 bases, and 13 bases separated the two germline ends. This sample is drawn from a study of T-cell memory formation after mild COVID-19. Study as a whole: Each donor largely had its own TCR clusters.

Study results and limitations: For contracting clones, CD4+ ones sat mainly in CM and EM, CD8+ in EMRA. From day 15 to 85, contracting clones were balanced between CD4 and CD8, whereas later expanders leaned toward CD4+.

The chain is built from TRBV24-1 and TRBJ2-7; D tentatively reads TRBD1 or TRBD2 (5 bases each). The sequenced material came from PBMCs or a T cell subset sorted from them (not recorded which). The TCR comes from an adult woman who had mild COVID-19 (a few samples of this study predate the infection). Cell type and time point are not known. CDR3 in DNA: TGTGCCACCAGTGATTCCGGGACCGGTATCTACGAGCAGTACTTC. Translating gives CATSDSGTGIYEQYF.